The next 16 T cell receptor beta chains were all read from a single sample in a study of OX40 agonist ivuxolimab in advanced cancers. Using immunoSEQ multiplex PCR, the repertoire was profiled, and TCRdb retains in-frame clones only, with some absent. The data show tens of thousands of clones, with about nine tenths seen just once and 3.5% to 4.5% held by the top ten. The sample consisted of CD4+ or CD8+ T cells sorted from blood, taken in a trial of the OX40 agonist ivuxolimab. The receptors originated from an adult with an advanced solid tumor such as melanoma, head and neck, liver or kidney cancer.

This chain links TRBV28 with TRBJ2-2, with TRBD2 as a possible D gene (5 bases). Germline V gene data show CDR1 as MDHEN and CDR2 as SYDVKM. Deletions cut 3 bases from V and 1 base from J, with 9 bases between. The CDR3 covers 15 residues. CDR3 region: CASSFGGLNTGELFF. The CDR3 DNA sequence: TGTGCCAGCAGTTTTGGCGGGCTGAACACCGGGGAGCTGTTTTTT.

CDR3 region: CASSLRSIEAFF. The CDR3 coding sequence is TGTGCCAGCAGTCTCAGGAGTATTGAAGCTTTCTTT. The rearrangement links TRBV2 to TRBJ1-1, with D unresolved. Germline V gene data show CDR1 as SNHLY and CDR2 as FYNNEI. The germline V and J ends were trimmed by 5 bases and 7 bases, with 11 bases remaining between them. The CDR3 is 12 residues long.

This chain connects TRBV6-4 to TRBJ2-1; TRBD2 agrees at 10 bases. CDR1 is MRHNA, CDR2 SNTAGT, per germline. With 8 bases clipped from V and 7 bases from J, the junction kept 8 bases outside the gene matches. The CDR3 sequence is 14 residues long. CDR3 sequence: CASRQRGGSNEQFF. The DNA for the CDR3 is TGTGCCAGCCGACAGCGGGGGGGCTCAAATGAGCAGTTCTTC.

The chain is built from TRBV29-1 and TRBJ1-4; D perhaps matches TRBD1 (5 bases). Trimming left V 4 bases short and J 5 bases short, with 8 bases between. The CDR3 is made up of 12 amino acids. The germline CDR1 and CDR2 sequences are SQVTM and ANQGSEA. The CDR3 spells CSVVSGNEKLFF. DNA for the CDR3: TGCAGCGTTGTATCAGGGAATGAAAAACTGTTTTTT. The full variable domain, its missing parts supplied by reference TRBV29-1 and TRBJ1-4, is SAVISQKPSRDICQRGTSLTIQCQVDSQVTMMFWYRQQPGQSLTLIATANQGSEATYESGFVIDKFPISRPNLTFSTLTVSNMSPEDSSIYLCSVVSGNEKLFFGSGTQLSVL.

The CDR3 sequence is CASSLAGETNEKLFF. The CDR3 DNA follows: TGTGCCAGCAGTTTGGCCGGGGAGACGAATGAAAAACTGTTTTTT. The chain joins TRBV28 to TRBJ1-4; no reliable D call. The CDR3 sequence is 15 residues long. V was pared by 3 bases and J by 5 bases, with 13 bases between. CDR1 and CDR2 (germline): MDHEN, SYDVKM.

J is TRBJ1-1 and V is TRBV6-5, with D maybe TRBD1 (5 bases). CDR1 and CDR2 (germline): MNHEY, SVGAGI. This CDR3 region has 16 residues. Trimming shortened V by 2 bases and J by 0 bases, and 13 bases separated the two germline ends. CDR3 nucleotides: TGTGCCAGCAGTTACGGGTCAGGGCTGGTGAACACTGAAGCTTTCTTT. Its translation: CASSYGSGLVNTEAFF.

V usage is TRBV18 and J usage is TRBJ2-7; D possibly corresponds to TRBD1 (6 bases). This CDR3 has 15 amino acids. Germline lookup yields CDR1 KGHSH and CDR2 LQKENI. The V and J ends lost 6 bases and 3 bases respectively, with 18 bases between them. The CDR3 DNA follows: TGTGCCAGCTCCCGTAGTTTGGACAGCATCTACGAGCAGTACTTC. This codes for CASSRSLDSIYEQYF.

This CDR3 is CASSPGGAGAAYEQYF. CDR3 nucleotide sequence: TGTGCCAGCAGCCCAGGGGGGGCAGGGGCCGCCTACGAGCAGTACTTC. The V and J genes are TRBV4-2 and TRBJ2-7, with D perhaps TRBD1 or TRBD2 (7 bases each). This CDR3 is 16 amino acids long. V gave up 4 bases and J gave up 2 bases, with 18 bases separating them. Germline V gene sequence: CDR1 LGHNA, CDR2 YNFKEQ.

The chain has TRBV29-1 and TRBJ1-1, with 11 bases identical to TRBD1. The CDR3 runs to 18 residues. Germline CDR1 and CDR2: SQVTM and ANQGSEA. Trimming removed 1 base from V and 0 bases from J; junction bases left unmatched: 10. CDR3 DNA: TGCAGCGTTGAAGGGACAGGGGGCGCCATGATTCTGAACACTGAAGCTTTCTTT. As protein: CSVEGTGGAMILNTEAFF.

Here the CDR3 reads CASSFGGPGEQYF. The CDR3, as DNA: TGTGCCAGCAGTTTCGGGGGGCCGGGCGAGCAGTACTTC. V usage is TRBV28 and J usage is TRBJ2-7, with D perhaps TRBD2 (7 bases). Germline lookup yields CDR1 MDHEN and CDR2 SYDVKM. With 3 bases removed from V and 6 bases from J, the gap between germline ends came to 12 bases. The CDR3 is 13 amino acids.

The J gene is TRBJ2-3, the V gene TRBV19; 8 bases map to TRBD2. The CDR3 is 17 amino acids. Germline CDR1 LNHDA, CDR2 SQIVND (reference sequence). The V and J ends lost 1 base and 2 bases, in that order; junction bases with no gene match: 8. The DNA for the CDR3 is TGTGCCAGTAGTATAGCGGGCCTAGCGGGTTCCACAGATACGCAGTATTTT. Protein sequence: CASSIAGLAGSTDTQYF.

This rearrangement joins TRBV11-2 to TRBJ2-4, with 7 bases that match TRBD2. V lost 1 base, J lost 6 bases, and 0 bases stayed unmatched. Looked up from germline, CDR1 is SGHAT and CDR2 is FQNNGV. The CDR3 loop spans 13 amino acids. The CDR3 DNA follows: TGTGCCAGCAGCTTAGGGGAGGGAAACATTCAGTACTTC. Translation: CASSLGEGNIQYF.

The genes are TRBV11-2 and TRBJ1-3; D perhaps matches TRBD1 (5 bases). This CDR3 region has 16 residues. Trimming pared 5 bases from V and 0 bases from J, leaving 14 bases between. CDR1 and CDR2 from the germline V gene are SGHAT and FQNNGV. In DNA, the CDR3 is TGTGCCAGCAGCCCGTCCGGGACCGTCTCTGGAAACACCATATATTTT. This codes for CASSPSGTVSGNTIYF.

The gene calls are TRBV11-1 and TRBJ2-2, with 8 bases lining up with TRBD1. The CDR3 totals 18 residues. The ends lost 4 bases at V and 6 bases at J; junction bases unmatched: 16. The V gene's germline CDR1 is SGHAT and CDR2 FQDESV (reference sequence). The CDR3 DNA reads TGTGCCAGCAGCTCATTAAGACAGGGGCGAGGGCAGTCCGGGGAGCTGTTTTTT. This encodes CASSSLRQGRGQSGELFF.

The chain employs TRBV28 and TRBJ1-4, with D hard to call. V lost 7 bases to trimming and J lost 14 bases, with 14 bases between them. The CDR3 runs to 11 residues. Germline V gene data show CDR1 as MDHEN and CDR2 as SYDVKM. The CDR3 coding sequence is TGTGCCAGCATATCTAACAAGAAGCTGTTTTTT. It codes for CASISNKKLFF.

The V gene is TRBV5-6, the J gene TRBJ1-5; D might be TRBD1 (5 bases). The CDR3 loop spans 17 amino acids. V was clipped by 2 bases and J by 5 bases, with 20 bases between them. Germline CDR1 and CDR2: SGHDT and YYEEEE. The CDR3 region has the DNA TGTGCCAGCAGCTTCAAGAACTCAGGGATTTTGGATCAGCCCCAGCATTTT. Protein product: CASSFKNSGILDQPQHF. Complete variable domain (other parts from reference TRBV5-6 and TRBJ1-5): DAGVTQSPTHLIKTRGQQVTLRCSPKSGHDTVSWYQQALGQGPQFIFQYYEEEERQRGNFPDRFSGHQFPNYSSELNVNALLLGDSALYLCASSFKNSGILDQPQHFGDGTRLSIL.